Listed below are T cell receptor beta chains from one sample, sequenced in a study of shared clonotypes between healthy human individuals. The method was immunoSEQ multiplex PCR; TCRdb's version includes in-frame clones alone and lacks a portion of them. The sample includes approximately 2,000,000 clones, approximately 90% of them seen just once. The source material was naive CD4+ T cells from PBMCs. Every receptor here comes from a young man in good health. Some clones in this sample may be carry-over from other donors' samples. CDR3s include the opening cysteine and the closing phenylalanine or tryptophan. The order of the fields is V gene, clone size, J gene, D gene, CDR3 protein, CDR3 DNA. The D gene is left open where the match is weak. Some rows have no size entry. The others give once, few or many, or a class for an expanded clone.

v_gene: TRBV28
abundance: NA
j_gene: TRBJ1-2
d_gene: NA
CDR3aa: CASSLGWQDYGYTF
CDR3nt: TGTGCCAGCAGTTTGGGTTGGCAAGACTATGGCTACACCTTC

v_gene: TRBV5-1
abundance: NA
j_gene: TRBJ2-3
d_gene: TRBD2
CDR3aa: CASSGGLAGDTDTQYF
CDR3nt: TGCGCCAGCAGCGGGGGACTAGCGGGGGACACAGATACGCAGTATTTT

v_gene: TRBV19
abundance: NA
j_gene: TRBJ2-3
d_gene: TRBD1
CDR3aa: CASSTTGFGADTQYF
CDR3nt: TGTGCCAGTAGTACGACAGGGTTTGGGGCAGATACGCAGTATTTT

v_gene: TRBV6-5
abundance: NA
j_gene: TRBJ2-7
d_gene: NA
CDR3aa: CASSYGAAGGSYEQYF
CDR3nt: TGTGCCAGCAGTTACGGGGCGGCGGGCGGCTCCTACGAGCAGTACTTC

v_gene: TRBV5-5
abundance: once
j_gene: TRBJ1-1
d_gene: NA
CDR3aa: CASSLDSWNTEAFF
CDR3nt: TGTGCCAGCAGCCTCGACAGTTGGAACACTGAAGCTTTCTTT

v_gene: TRBV25-1
abundance: NA
j_gene: TRBJ1-1
d_gene: TRBD1
CDR3aa: CASSEWGTGTTEAFF
CDR3nt: TGTGCCAGCAGTGAATGGGGGACAGGGACCACTGAAGCTTTCTTT

v_gene: TRBV6-6
abundance: once
j_gene: TRBJ2-7
d_gene: TRBD1
CDR3aa: CASSRRGQGAYEQYF
CDR3nt: TGTGCCAGCAGCCGAAGGGGACAGGGCGCCTACGAGCAGTACTTC

v_gene: TRBV5-1
abundance: NA
j_gene: TRBJ1-1
d_gene: TRBD1
CDR3aa: CASSTGPTGVTEAFF
CDR3nt: TGCGCCAGCAGTACAGGACCCACAGGGGTCACTGAAGCTTTCTTT

v_gene: TRBV11-2
abundance: few
j_gene: TRBJ1-1
d_gene: NA
CDR3aa: CASSLMNTEAFF
CDR3nt: TGTGCCAGCAGCTTGATGAACACTGAAGCTTTCTTT

v_gene: TRBV28
abundance: NA
j_gene: TRBJ2-7
d_gene: TRBD1
CDR3aa: CASSLTGDPYEQYF
CDR3nt: TGTGCCAGCAGTTTAACAGGGGATCCCTACGAGCAGTACTTC

v_gene: TRBV6-6
abundance: NA
j_gene: TRBJ1-2
d_gene: TRBD1
CDR3aa: CASRPDRVFGYTF
CDR3nt: TGTGCCAGCAGACCGGACAGGGTGTTTGGCTACACCTTC

v_gene: TRBV15
abundance: NA
j_gene: TRBJ1-6
d_gene: NA
CDR3aa: CATSRVSGLGSPLHF
CDR3nt: TGTGCCACCAGCAGAGTATCCGGGTTAGGGTCACCCCTCCACTTT

v_gene: TRBV5-1
abundance: NA
j_gene: TRBJ2-7
d_gene: NA
CDR3aa: CASRSSGSTYEQYF
CDR3nt: TGCGCCAGCAGATCAAGCGGGTCAACCTACGAGCAGTACTTC

v_gene: TRBV5-1
abundance: NA
j_gene: TRBJ1-1
d_gene: NA
CDR3aa: CASSPDSNTEAFF
CDR3nt: TGCGCCAGCAGCCCAGACAGCAACACTGAAGCTTTCTTT

v_gene: TRBV5-1
abundance: NA
j_gene: TRBJ1-5
d_gene: NA
CDR3aa: CASRLEGNQPQHF
CDR3nt: TGCGCCAGCAGGCTTGAAGGCAATCAGCCCCAGCATTTT

v_gene: TRBV7-9
abundance: NA
j_gene: TRBJ1-1
d_gene: TRBD1
CDR3aa: CASSSPGQGNTEAFF
CDR3nt: TGTGCCAGCAGCTCCCCGGGACAGGGGAACACTGAAGCTTTCTTT

v_gene: TRBV27
abundance: NA
j_gene: TRBJ1-1
d_gene: NA
CDR3aa: CASSLLGRSGIAEAFF
CDR3nt: TGTGCCAGCAGTTTGCTGGGACGGTCAGGTATCGCTGAAGCTTTCTTT

v_gene: TRBV5-4
abundance: NA
j_gene: TRBJ2-2
d_gene: NA
CDR3aa: CASSLGRGLNTGELFF
CDR3nt: TGTGCCAGCAGCTTGGGCAGGGGTCTTAACACCGGGGAGCTGTTTTTT

v_gene: TRBV5-1
abundance: once
j_gene: TRBJ1-5
d_gene: NA
CDR3aa: CASSLVSGIGPQHF
CDR3nt: TGCGCCAGCAGCTTGGTTTCGGGCATCGGGCCCCAGCATTTT